These T cell receptor beta chains were read from a single sample in a study of CD8+ T cells in alopecia areata. Profiled with immunoSEQ multiplex PCR; TCRdb holds only in-frame clones, not every one. The table records 160,000 or so clones, around three fifths of them present only once. The sample consisted of CD4+ T cells sorted from blood, taken at week 4, from a patient treated with tofacitinib. These receptors were collected from a human donor with alopecia areata. Both conserved end residues are part of each CDR3. A D gene is named only where the DNA matches it firmly. The listing skips clone size in some rows; elsewhere it reads once, few, many or a size class.

>TRBV29-1|TRBJ1-1|NA|few
TGCAGCGTTGGAGGAGGGATGAACACTGAAGCTTTCTTT
CSVGGGMNTEAFF
>TRBV19|TRBJ1-5|NA|few
TGTGCCAGTAGTATAGCTAGGCGCATTCCGAATCAGCCCCAGCATTTT
CASSIARRIPNQPQHF
>TRBV7-9|TRBJ1-4|TRBD1|few
TGTGCCAGCAGTCGTACAGGGGTCGGAGAAAAACTGTTTTTT
CASSRTGVGEKLFF
>TRBV7-2|TRBJ2-7|NA|NA
TGTGCCAGCAGCTTAGGGGCAGACTACGAGCAGTACTTC
CASSLGADYEQYF
>TRBV5-6|TRBJ1-5|NA|NA
TGTGCCAGCAGCTTGGAGGCAGGGGGCAATCAGCCCCAGCATTTT
CASSLEAGGNQPQHF
>TRBV4-1|TRBJ2-7|TRBD2|NA
TGCGCCAGCAGCCGTCGGCGGGAGTCCTACGAGCAGTACTTC
CASSRRRESYEQYF
>TRBV2|TRBJ1-2|NA|NA
TGTGCCAGCAGTGCATATTACAGGGCCTCCTCCTATGGCTACACCTTC
CASSAYYRASSYGYTF
>TRBV9|TRBJ2-3|NA|NA
TGTGCCAGCAGCGTAGAAGGGGCGGGCACAGATACGCAGTATTTT
CASSVEGAGTDTQYF
>TRBV29-1|TRBJ1-5|NA|NA
TGCAGCGTTTCCAGGGATAGCAATCAGCCCCAGCATTTT
CSVSRDSNQPQHF
>TRBV6-5|TRBJ2-5|NA|NA
TGTGCCAGCAGTCGGACACAGAAAGAGACCCAGTACTTC
CASSRTQKETQYF
>TRBV4-3|TRBJ1-1|NA|NA
TGCGCCAGCAGCCAAGACCTGATCCTTAGGACTGAAGCTTTCTTT
CASSQDLILRTEAFF
>TRBV9|TRBJ2-5|TRBD2|NA
TGTGCCAGCAGCGTAGCCCTCCGGGGGGGAGGGGAGACCCAGTACTTC
CASSVALRGGGETQYF
>TRBV25-1|TRBJ1-6|NA|NA
TGTGCCAGCAGTGAATATGAGGATGGTTCACCCCTCCACTTT
CASSEYEDGSPLHF
>TRBV30|TRBJ1-4|TRBD1|few
TGTGCCTGGAGCGCGATGACAGGGGGGAATGAAAAACTGTTTTTT
CAWSAMTGGNEKLFF
>TRBV10-3|TRBJ2-6|TRBD1|NA
TGTGCCATCCGACAGGGGGGTACCCTCGGGGCCAACGTCCTGACTTTC
CAIRQGGTLGANVLTF
>TRBV27|TRBJ2-7|NA|NA
TGTGCCAGCAGTTTACGCCGAGGACCCTACGAGCAGTACTTC
CASSLRRGPYEQYF
>TRBV5-5|TRBJ2-5|NA|NA
TGTGCCAGCAGCCGCCCGGGACTCCAAGAGACCCAGTACTTC
CASSRPGLQETQYF
>TRBV13|TRBJ2-3|NA|NA
TGTGCCAGCGGGACACGGGGGTTTGGCACAGATACGCAGTATTTT
CASGTRGFGTDTQYF
>TRBV10-3|TRBJ2-5|TRBD2|NA
TGTGCCATCCAACGGGAGGGGACCCAGTACTTC
CAIQREGTQYF
>TRBV9|TRBJ2-1|NA|NA
TGTGCCAGCAGCCTCTCCCGAGATTACAATGAGCAGTTCTTC
CASSLSRDYNEQFF
>TRBV29-1|TRBJ1-1|NA|NA
TGCAGCGTTTCCGACAGCACTGAAGCTTTCTTT
CSVSDSTEAFF
>TRBV11-2|TRBJ2-1|TRBD1|many
TGTGCCAGCAGCTTAGAACAGGGGCCCTACAATGAGCAGTTCTTC
CASSLEQGPYNEQFF
>TRBV7-2|TRBJ1-1|TRBD1|NA
TGTGCCAGCAGCCTCCAAGCGACAGGGATCACTGAAGCTTTCTTT
CASSLQATGITEAFF
>TRBV25-1|TRBJ2-3|NA|few
TGTGCCAGCAGTGAATGGGCGGGGAACACAGATACGCAGTATTTT
CASSEWAGNTDTQYF
>TRBV15|TRBJ2-2|NA|NA
TGTGCCACCAGCAGAGGAGAACAGGGCAACACCGGGGAGCTGTTTTTT
CATSRGEQGNTGELFF
>TRBV29-1|TRBJ2-2|TRBD1|NA
TGCAGCGTTGCTCCCGGGACAGGGAACACCGGGGAGCTGTTTTTT
CSVAPGTGNTGELFF
>TRBV7-2|TRBJ2-2|NA|NA
TGTGCCAGCAGCTCTGCAGGAGGGGAGCTGTTTTTT
CASSSAGGELFF
>TRBV29-1|TRBJ1-1|NA|NA
TGCAGCGTTGTATTTAACAGAGAGAACACTGAAGCTTTCTTT
CSVVFNRENTEAFF
>TRBV11-2|TRBJ2-1|TRBD2|NA
TGTGCCAGCAGCTTGGGACTAGCGGGGGGACAGCAGTTCTTC
CASSLGLAGGQQFF
>TRBV18|TRBJ1-4|TRBD1|NA
TGTGCCAGCTCACCTCTGACAGGGGGTGAAAAACTGTTTTTT
CASSPLTGGEKLFF
>TRBV2|TRBJ1-6|NA|NA
TGTGCCAGCAGCTCACCGAGGGAGCCCATCCTAAGCTCCTATAATTCACCCCTCCACTTT
CASSSPREPILSSYNSPLHF
>TRBV15|TRBJ1-1|NA|once
TGTGCCACCAGCAGGGCCCGGGGCGGGGGCACTGAAGCTTTCTTT
CATSRARGGGTEAFF
>TRBV7-2|TRBJ1-2|NA|NA
TGTGCCAGCAGCTTAGCTCAATCAGGCCGGGGCTACACCTTC
CASSLAQSGRGYTF
>TRBV7-9|TRBJ1-2|NA|NA
TGTGCCAGCAGCCTGTTTGAGGGAAATGGCTACACCTTC
CASSLFEGNGYTF
>TRBV5-1|TRBJ1-5|NA|NA
TGCGCCAGCAGCTTGGGGCCTAATCAGCCCCAGCATTTT
CASSLGPNQPQHF
>TRBV6-5|TRBJ1-1|NA|NA
TGTGCCAGCACCGCGGCCACAGGGAGGACTGAAGCTTTCTTT
CASTAATGRTEAFF
>TRBV30|TRBJ1-2|NA|NA
TGTGCCTGGAGTGTTTGGAACCTCTATGGCTACACCTTC
CAWSVWNLYGYTF
>TRBV9|TRBJ2-1|NA|NA
TGTGCCAGCAGCCCTCTACCATTTTTCAATGAGCAGTTCTTC
CASSPLPFFNEQFF
>TRBV25-1|TRBJ2-3|NA|NA
TGTGCCAGCAGTGAAGGTACTTTGGCGCAGTATTTT
CASSEGTLAQYF
>TRBV5-5|TRBJ2-3|TRBD2|few
TGTGCCAGCAAGAGGCTGGGCGGGGAGGGGATGGGAGATACGCAGTATTTT
CASKRLGGEGMGDTQYF
>TRBV10-3|TRBJ2-3|NA|NA
TGTGCCATCAGCGAGGGCGGAGGAGATACGCAGTATTTT
CAISEGGGDTQYF
>TRBV5-1|TRBJ2-5|TRBD2|NA
TGCGCCAGCAGCTCCTTGACTAGCGGACAAGAGACCCAGTACTTC
CASSSLTSGQETQYF
>TRBV30|TRBJ2-7|NA|NA
TGTGCCTGGAGTGGCAGGGCGCACGAGCAGTACTTC
CAWSGRAHEQYF